These T cell receptor beta chains were read from a single sample in a study of blood T cell repertoires in COVID-19. The table came from immunoSEQ multiplex PCR; TCRdb's copy has only in-frame clones and leaves some out. The repertoire holds roughly 62,000 clones, with approximately 80% as singletons. Sequencing was done on a sample of peripheral blood. Source of these receptors: a man under 40 with COVID-19, enrolled during active disease. Each CDR3 is given with its conserved first and last residue. A D gene is named only where the DNA matches it firmly. A clone size is listed for some rows: how often the clone was seen (once, few, many), or a class if it is expanded.

J: TRBJ2-7
size: once
D: .
V: TRBV7-9
DNA: TGTGCCAGCAGCTCGGGACTTATCTACGAGCAGTACTTC
CDR3: CASSSGLIYEQYF

J: TRBJ1-3
size: .
D: TRBD1
V: TRBV10-3
DNA: TGTGCCATCGGAGGGTCAGGGGGCGCGCGGAACACCATATATTTT
CDR3: CAIGGSGGARNTIYF

J: TRBJ2-7
size: .
D: .
V: TRBV27
DNA: TGTGCCGCCACTACTGATCCTTCCGAGCAGTACTTC
CDR3: CAATTDPSEQYF

J: TRBJ2-4
size: .
D: .
V: TRBV19
DNA: TGTGCCAGTAGTATTGGGAACCCAGGGGCCAAAAACATTCAGTACTTC
CDR3: CASSIGNPGAKNIQYF

J: TRBJ2-3
size: .
D: TRBD2
V: TRBV27
DNA: TGTGCCAGCAGTTTACTAGCGGGCCGGGCAGATACGCAGTATTTT
CDR3: CASSLLAGRADTQYF

J: TRBJ2-2
size: .
D: TRBD2
V: TRBV4-2
DNA: TGTGCCAGCAGCACCAGACTAGCGGATGCGAACACCGGGGAGCTGTTTTTT
CDR3: CASSTRLADANTGELFF

J: TRBJ2-4
size: once
D: TRBD1
V: TRBV11-2
DNA: TGTGCCAGCAGCTCAGGGACAGAACAAAACATTCAGTACTTC
CDR3: CASSSGTEQNIQYF

J: TRBJ1-1
size: once
D: .
V: TRBV19
DNA: TGTGCCAGTACGGGGAGCACTGAAGCTTTCTTT
CDR3: CASTGSTEAFF

J: TRBJ1-1
size: .
D: TRBD1
V: TRBV29-1
DNA: TGCAGCGTTGGGGACAGGGGTTGGACTGAAGCTTTCTTT
CDR3: CSVGDRGWTEAFF

J: TRBJ2-7
size: .
D: .
V: TRBV10-2
DNA: TGCGCCAGCACCGACCCCCCCACTACCCTCGAGCAGTACTTC
CDR3: CASTDPPTTLEQYF

J: TRBJ1-2
size: once
D: TRBD1
V: TRBV11-2
DNA: TGTGCCAGCAGACCGCAGGGGGCTCGTTATAACTATGGCTACACCTTC
CDR3: CASRPQGARYNYGYTF

J: TRBJ1-1
size: .
D: .
V: TRBV7-9
DNA: TGTGCCAGCAGCTTATCCAGGGAGGGGAACACTGAAGCTTTCTTT
CDR3: CASSLSREGNTEAFF

J: TRBJ1-5
size: .
D: .
V: TRBV6-5
DNA: TGTGCCAGCAGCGCCCAGACAGCGGGGCCCCAGCATTTT
CDR3: CASSAQTAGPQHF

J: TRBJ2-1
size: .
D: TRBD1
V: TRBV19
DNA: TGTGCCAGTAGTAAAACCGGGACAGATAACAATGAGCAGTTCTTC
CDR3: CASSKTGTDNNEQFF

J: TRBJ1-1
size: .
D: .
V: TRBV14
DNA: TGTGCCAGCAGCCAAGGACAGTACACTGAAGCTTTCTTT
CDR3: CASSQGQYTEAFF

J: TRBJ2-5
size: .
D: .
V: TRBV3-1/TRBV3-2
DNA: TGTGCCAGCAGCCAAGAAGACTACGGCGTCAGAGGAGAGACCCAGTACTTC
CDR3: CASSQEDYGVRGETQYF

J: TRBJ2-3
size: .
D: .
V: TRBV6-5
DNA: TGTGCCAGCAGTTACTCGAAAGAGGATACGCAGTATTTT
CDR3: CASSYSKEDTQYF

J: TRBJ2-4
size: .
D: TRBD2
V: TRBV25-1
DNA: TGTGCCAGCAGTCAACCGGGACGGGGGGGATCAAACATTCAGTACTTC
CDR3: CASSQPGRGGSNIQYF

J: TRBJ1-5
size: .
D: .
V: TRBV2
DNA: TGTGCCAGCAGTGAAGAACAGATCAATCAGCCCCAGCATTTT
CDR3: CASSEEQINQPQHF

J: TRBJ1-5
size: .
D: TRBD1
V: TRBV11-2
DNA: TGTGCCAGCAGCTTTGGGGACAGGGGGACTTGGGAGCCCCAGCATTTT
CDR3: CASSFGDRGTWEPQHF

J: TRBJ2-5
size: .
D: TRBD1
V: TRBV19
DNA: TGTGCCAGTAGTACCTCCGGGACAGGGGAAGAGACCCAGTACTTC
CDR3: CASSTSGTGEETQYF

J: TRBJ2-1
size: few
D: .
V: TRBV5-5
DNA: TGTGCCAGCAGCTTAGGGGCAACCCCTTCTTACAATGAGCAGTTCTTC
CDR3: CASSLGATPSYNEQFF

J: TRBJ2-3
size: .
D: TRBD1
V: TRBV9
DNA: TGTGCCAGCAGCGCCGGACAGGGAGCAGATACGCAGTATTTT
CDR3: CASSAGQGADTQYF

J: TRBJ1-2
size: few
D: .
V: TRBV30
DNA: TGTGCCTGGAGTGTAGGGGTTAACGGCTACACCTTC
CDR3: CAWSVGVNGYTF

J: TRBJ2-1
size: .
D: TRBD1
V: TRBV28
DNA: TGTGCCAGCAGTTCGATACAGGGGGAGCAGTTCTTC
CDR3: CASSSIQGEQFF

J: TRBJ2-3
size: .
D: .
V: TRBV28
DNA: TGTGCCAGCAGTTTTGACACCAGCACAGATACGCAGTATTTT
CDR3: CASSFDTSTDTQYF

J: TRBJ2-7
size: .
D: .
V: TRBV6-5
DNA: TGTGCCAGCAGTTACGACAAGGCGAGCCTCTTCTACGAGCAGTACTTC
CDR3: CASSYDKASLFYEQYF

J: TRBJ1-1
size: large
D: .
V: TRBV2
DNA: TGTGCCAGCAGCCTTGACATGGAGGTAGCTTTCTTT
CDR3: CASSLDMEVAFF

J: TRBJ2-7
size: .
D: TRBD1
V: TRBV25-1
DNA: TGTGCCAGCGCCCCGGACAGGCTTAGGTACGAGCAGTACTTC
CDR3: CASAPDRLRYEQYF

J: TRBJ1-5
size: .
D: TRBD1
V: TRBV4-1
DNA: TGCGCCAGCAGCCAAGTCCAGGGGACAGGACAAAATCAGCCCCAGCATTTT
CDR3: CASSQVQGTGQNQPQHF

J: TRBJ2-2
size: .
D: TRBD1
V: TRBV7-9
DNA: TGTGCCAGCAGCTTTCCGGGACAGGGAGATACCGGGGAGCTGTTTTTT
CDR3: CASSFPGQGDTGELFF

J: TRBJ1-1
size: .
D: TRBD1
V: TRBV10-3
DNA: TGTGCCATCAGAGGGGGGACAGGAAAAAACACTGAAGCTTTCTTT
CDR3: CAIRGGTGKNTEAFF

J: TRBJ1-4
size: .
D: .
V: TRBV7-2
DNA: TGTGCCAGCAGCTTAGTAGGAGATGAAAAACTGTTTTTT
CDR3: CASSLVGDEKLFF

J: TRBJ2-2
size: .
D: TRBD2
V: TRBV30
DNA: TGTGCCTGGAGCTCGGGACTAGCGAAAACCGGCGGGACCGGGGAGCTGTTTTTT
CDR3: CAWSSGLAKTGGTGELFF

J: TRBJ1-4
size: .
D: TRBD1
V: TRBV4-3
DNA: TGCGCCAGCAGCCCACTACAGGGGGCGGGGGAAAAACTGTTTTTT
CDR3: CASSPLQGAGEKLFF

J: TRBJ1-4
size: .
D: .
V: TRBV19
DNA: TGTGCCAGTAGTAGAGGGGGATTAAGGGAAAAACTGTTTTTT
CDR3: CASSRGGLREKLFF

J: TRBJ1-1
size: .
D: .
V: TRBV10-3
DNA: TGTGCCATCAGTGAGGGCAGAAACACTGAAGCTTTCTTT
CDR3: CAISEGRNTEAFF

J: TRBJ2-1
size: .
D: TRBD1
V: TRBV24-1
DNA: TGTGCCACCAGTGACCCGGGACAGGGGGCCGATGAGCAGTTCTTC
CDR3: CATSDPGQGADEQFF

J: TRBJ2-7
size: few
D: .
V: TRBV14
DNA: TGTGCCAGCAGCCATGGCCACTCCTACGAGCAGTACTTC
CDR3: CASSHGHSYEQYF

J: TRBJ2-7
size: few
D: .
V: TRBV6-5
DNA: TGTGCCAGCAAAGGAAGGAGGGACTACGAGCAGTACTTC
CDR3: CASKGRRDYEQYF

J: TRBJ2-1
size: few
D: .
V: TRBV11-2
DNA: TGTGCCAGCAGCTTAGTGGCTGGCTTTGATTCGTCGCAGTTCTTC
CDR3: CASSLVAGFDSSQFF

J: TRBJ2-1
size: .
D: TRBD2
V: TRBV7-2
DNA: TGTGCCAGCAGCTCGACTAGCGGGAGGGTGAGCTCCTACAATGAGCAGTTCTTC
CDR3: CASSSTSGRVSSYNEQFF

J: TRBJ1-2
size: .
D: TRBD1
V: TRBV14
DNA: TGTGCCAGCAGCAATTCAGGGGGTGGCTACACCTTC
CDR3: CASSNSGGGYTF

J: TRBJ2-7
size: .
D: TRBD1
V: TRBV10-3
DNA: TGTGCCATCCGGACAGGCTCCTACGAGCAGTACTTC
CDR3: CAIRTGSYEQYF

J: TRBJ2-1
size: .
D: .
V: TRBV5-1
DNA: TGCGCCAGCAGCTTGGATCCTTACAATGAGCAGTTCTTC
CDR3: CASSLDPYNEQFF

J: TRBJ1-3
size: once
D: .
V: TRBV20-1
DNA: TGCAGTGCTAGTGGACACAGCTCTGGAAACACCATATATTTT
CDR3: CSASGHSSGNTIYF